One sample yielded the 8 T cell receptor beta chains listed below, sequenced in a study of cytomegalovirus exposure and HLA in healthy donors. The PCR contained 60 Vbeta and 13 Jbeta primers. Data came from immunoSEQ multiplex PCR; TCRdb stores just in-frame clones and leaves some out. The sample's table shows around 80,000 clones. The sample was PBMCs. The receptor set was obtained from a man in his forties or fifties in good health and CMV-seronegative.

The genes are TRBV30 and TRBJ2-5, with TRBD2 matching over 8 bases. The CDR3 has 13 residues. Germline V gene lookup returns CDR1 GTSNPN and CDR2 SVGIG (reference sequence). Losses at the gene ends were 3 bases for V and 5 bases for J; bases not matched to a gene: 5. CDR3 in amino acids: CAWSGTSFETQYF. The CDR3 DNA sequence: TGTGCCTGGAGCGGGACTAGTTTTGAGACCCAGTACTTC.

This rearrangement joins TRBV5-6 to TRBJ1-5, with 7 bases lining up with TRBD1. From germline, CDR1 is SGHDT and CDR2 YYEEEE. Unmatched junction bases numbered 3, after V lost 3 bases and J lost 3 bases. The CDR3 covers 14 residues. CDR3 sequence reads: CASSSTGANQPQHF. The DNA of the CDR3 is TGTGCCAGCAGCTCCACAGGGGCCAATCAGCCCCAGCATTTT.

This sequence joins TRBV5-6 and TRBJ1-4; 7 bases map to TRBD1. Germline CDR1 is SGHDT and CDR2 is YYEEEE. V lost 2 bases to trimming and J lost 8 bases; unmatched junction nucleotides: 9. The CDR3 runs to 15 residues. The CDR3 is CASSLDQGDLEKLFF. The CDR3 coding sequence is TGTGCCAGCAGCTTAGACCAGGGGGATCTGGAAAAACTGTTTTTT.

The CDR3 DNA is TGTGCCAGCAGCTTTCGGGGGGAGGGCATCAATGAGCAGTTCTTC. Translated: CASSFRGEGINEQFF. The V gene is TRBV11-2, the J gene TRBJ2-1, with TRBD2 identical over 7 bases. Germline V lookup: CDR1 SGHAT, CDR2 FQNNGV. V lost 3 bases and J lost 6; bases outside the gene matches: 8. The CDR3 totals 15 residues.

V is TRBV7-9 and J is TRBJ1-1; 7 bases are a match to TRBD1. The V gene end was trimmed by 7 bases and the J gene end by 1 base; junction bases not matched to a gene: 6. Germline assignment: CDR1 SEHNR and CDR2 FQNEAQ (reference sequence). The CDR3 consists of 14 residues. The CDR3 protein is CASTFDRENTEAFF. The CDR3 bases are TGTGCCAGCACCTTCGACAGGGAGAACACTGAAGCTTTCTTT.

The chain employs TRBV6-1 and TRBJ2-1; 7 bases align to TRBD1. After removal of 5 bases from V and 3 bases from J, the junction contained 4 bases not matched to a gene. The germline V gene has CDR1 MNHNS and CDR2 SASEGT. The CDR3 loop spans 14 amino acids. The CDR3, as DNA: TGTGCCAGCAGTAGAGGGGGCAGCTACAATGAGCAGTTCTTC. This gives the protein CASSRGGSYNEQFF.

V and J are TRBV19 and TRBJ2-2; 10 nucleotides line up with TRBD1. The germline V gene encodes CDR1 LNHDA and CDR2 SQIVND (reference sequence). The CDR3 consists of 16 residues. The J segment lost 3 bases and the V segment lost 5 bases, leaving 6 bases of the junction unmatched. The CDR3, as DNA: TGTGCCAGTAGTGCAGGACAGGGGGGCGACACCGGGGAGCTGTTTTTT. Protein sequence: CASSAGQGGDTGELFF.

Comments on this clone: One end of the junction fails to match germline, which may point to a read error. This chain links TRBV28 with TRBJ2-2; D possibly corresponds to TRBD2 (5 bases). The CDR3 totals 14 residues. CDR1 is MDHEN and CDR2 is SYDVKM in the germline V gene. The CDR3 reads CASSLLSVTGEPFF. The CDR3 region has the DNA TGTGCCAGCAGTTTACTTAGCGTTACCGGGGAGCCGTTTTTT.